The next 2 T cell receptor beta chains were all read from a single sample in a study of neoadjuvant anti-PD-1 for oral cavity cancer (dated by TCRdb to the early 2020s). The sample's time point label, decoded: after neoadjuvant nivolumab, at surgical resection. Library generation was performed with the immunoSEQ multiplex PCR assay. In its TCRdb copy, this immuneACCESS table keeps in-frame sequences only and misses some clones. Where compared with another copy, unresolved V genes explain less than half of these, and the others have no known cause. For this sample there are approximately 14,000 clones; about four fifths appear just once. 2.8% of the sample comes from the top ten. The input for sequencing was PBMCs, taken after nivolumab (anti-PD-1) treatment. These receptors were taken from a person aged 35-80 years with oral cavity squamous cell carcinoma.

The chain recombines TRBV5-1 with TRBJ2-5; maybe TRBD1 (5 bases). The CDR3 extends over 15 amino acids. V dropped 4 bases and J dropped 4 bases, with 17 bases sitting between them. Per the germline V gene, CDR1 is SGHRS and CDR2 is YFSETQ. Here the CDR3 DNA reads TGCGCCAGCAGCGGTGGACATAAACCTGGAGAGACCCAGTACTTC. Translation: CASSGGHKPGETQYF.

This chain connects TRBV30 to TRBJ2-3; a possible D gene is TRBD2 (5 bases). CDR3 length equals 16 residues. The germline gives CDR1 GTSNPN, CDR2 SVGIG (reference sequence). Trimming cost V 0 bases and J 1 base, with 14 bases left between them. CDR3 sequence (DNA): TGTGCCTGGAGTGTACTATGGGAGACGGGCACAGATACGCAGTATTTT. Its translation: CAWSVLWETGTDTQYF.